The T cell receptor (beta chain) under discussion was sequenced for a study of radiotherapy plus CTLA-4 blockade in lung cancer. The CDR3 spans 16 residues. Study-wide findings and caveats: The study found tumor-derived TCR clones expanded in blood after radiotherapy plus ipilimumab.

Focal radiation and CTLA-4 blockade (ipilimumab) were tested in chemo-refractory metastatic non-small-cell lung cancer patients. Method: immunoSEQ multiplex PCR; TCRdb's copy keeps in-frame clones and lacks some. The sample comprises 65,000 to 100,000 clones, over 80% of which are singletons, and 0.82% rests with the top ten. As concerns this clone: Its antigen is still unknown.

The sequenced sample was peripheral blood, obtained from a patient treated with radiotherapy plus ipilimumab. The rearrangement links TRBV1 to TRBJ2-5; the table assigns TRBD2, which was not confirmed against the DNA. TRBV1 is a pseudogene locus. The receptor was isolated from a human donor with non-small cell lung cancer who had stable disease on radiotherapy plus ipilimumab. Here the CDR3 reads CTSSQEEGLAEETQYF. The CDR3 DNA reads TGCACCAGCAGCCAAGAGGAGGGACTAGCGGAAGAGACCCAGTACTTC.